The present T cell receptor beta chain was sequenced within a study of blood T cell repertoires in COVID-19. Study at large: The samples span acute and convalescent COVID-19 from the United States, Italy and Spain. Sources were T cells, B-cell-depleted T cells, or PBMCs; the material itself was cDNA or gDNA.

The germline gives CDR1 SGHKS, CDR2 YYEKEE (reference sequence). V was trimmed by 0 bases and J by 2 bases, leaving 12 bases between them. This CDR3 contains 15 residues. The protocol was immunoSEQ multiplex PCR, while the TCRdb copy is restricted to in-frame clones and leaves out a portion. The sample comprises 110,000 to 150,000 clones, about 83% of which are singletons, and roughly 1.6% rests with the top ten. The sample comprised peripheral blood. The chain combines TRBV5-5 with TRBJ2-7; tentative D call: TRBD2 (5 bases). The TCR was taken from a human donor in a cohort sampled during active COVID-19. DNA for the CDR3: TGTGCCAGCAGCTTGGCGGGGATTCCACCCTACGAGCAGTACTTC. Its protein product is CASSLAGIPPYEQYF.